This is a list of T cell receptor beta chains from one sample in a study of CD8 T cells in ankylosing spondylitis. Each CDR3 protein gets one entry after TCRdb re-called the 5' RACE reads with MiXCR. The data show a few hundred thousand distinct CDR3 sequences, with under 30% seen just once and roughly 0.67% held by the top ten. Source material: blood, either unsorted or a sorted T cell fraction (not recorded which). Receptors were obtained from a male donor with ankylosing spondylitis or in good health (not recorded which). Each CDR3 is given with its conserved first and last residue. Each record gives: V gene, J gene, D gene, clone size, CDR3 protein, CDR3 DNA. D genes are given only for firm matches. Expanded clones get a size class; other rows say once, few or many, or leave the size out.

TRBV12-3/TRBV12-4	TRBJ1-3	NA	many	CASSVRDRMNSGNTIYF	TGTGCCAGCAGTGTCCGCGACAGGATGAACTCTGGAAACACCATATATTTT
TRBV5-6	TRBJ2-5	NA	few	CASRTQYQETQYF	TGTGCCAGCAGGACACAGTACCAAGAGACCCAGTACTTC
TRBV10-3	TRBJ2-7	TRBD1	few	CAVRTGAEQYF	TGTGCCGTACGGACAGGCGCAGAGCAGTACTTC
TRBV28	TRBJ1-2	NA	NA	CASRARQRSYGYTF	TGTGCCAGCAGGGCAAGACAGAGATCCTATGGCTACACCTTC
TRBV3-1	TRBJ2-5	NA	NA	CATRGRGQETQYF	TGTGCCACCCGGGGCAGAGGCCAAGAGACCCAGTACTTC
TRBV20-1	TRBJ2-3	TRBD2	many	CSARSAGGTDTQYF	TGCAGTGCTAGATCAGCGGGGGGCACAGATACGCAGTATTTT
TRBV20-1	TRBJ2-5	TRBD2	few	CRLAGGSETQYF	TGCAGGCTAGCGGGGGGGAGTGAGACCCAGTACTTC
TRBV20-1	TRBJ2-1	TRBD2	NA	CSAAQRGTYNEQFF	TGCAGTGCTGCCCAGCGGGGGACCTACAATGAGCAGTTCTTC
TRBV5-1	TRBJ2-3	NA	NA	CASSLATGVADTQYF	TGCGCCAGCAGCTTGGCCACGGGGGTCGCAGATACGCAGTATTTT
TRBV29-1	TRBJ2-5	NA	NA	CSVDQTYQETQYF	TGCAGCGTTGACCAGACATACCAAGAGACCCAGTACTTC
TRBV6-4	TRBJ2-2	NA	many	CASSDKRGSANTGELFF	TGTGCCAGCAGTGACAAACGGGGTTCCGCGAACACCGGGGAGCTGTTTTTT
TRBV5-1	TRBJ2-2	NA	many	CASSLDRADTGELFF	TGCGCCAGCAGCTTGGACAGGGCGGACACCGGGGAGCTGTTTTTT
TRBV5-1	TRBJ2-5	TRBD1	NA	CASSLGGQGPGETQYF	TGCGCCAGCAGCTTGGGCGGACAGGGGCCCGGGGAGACCCAGTACTTC
TRBV7-2	TRBJ2-1	TRBD1	many	CASSTKGARIEQFF	TGTGCCAGCAGCACGAAGGGGGCTCGTATTGAGCAGTTCTTC
TRBV7-2	TRBJ1-3	NA	NA	CASSPNRNTIYF	TGTGCCAGCAGCCCAAATCGAAACACCATATATTTT
TRBV10-3	TRBJ2-7	NA	many	CAISDMGSPNEQYF	TGTGCCATCAGTGATATGGGGTCCCCCAACGAGCAGTACTTC
TRBV12-3/TRBV12-4	TRBJ2-1	TRBD2	many	CASTLPGAGGLFNEQFF	TGTGCCAGCACCCTCCCCGGGGCGGGGGGGCTTTTTAATGAGCAGTTCTTC
TRBV29-1	TRBJ2-7	TRBD1	few	CSARQGADEQYF	TGCAGCGCCCGACAGGGGGCTGACGAGCAGTACTTC
TRBV12-3/TRBV12-4	TRBJ2-3	NA	many	CASRRRDTQYF	TGTGCCAGCCGTCGGCGGGATACGCAGTATTTT
TRBV29-1	TRBJ2-5	TRBD1	many	CSADRDGETQYF	TGCAGCGCTGACAGGGATGGGGAGACCCAGTACTTC
TRBV7-2	TRBJ1-1	TRBD1	many	CASSPSGQGAEAFF	TGTGCCAGCAGTCCCTCGGGACAGGGCGCTGAAGCTTTCTTT
TRBV20-1	TRBJ2-1	TRBD2	few	CSARPAAAGAWNEQFF	TGCAGTGCCCGGCCCGCGGCAGCGGGGGCCTGGAATGAGCAGTTCTTC
TRBV20-1	TRBJ2-4	TRBD2	NA	CSAPREGLNIQYF	TGCAGTGCCCCTAGGGAGGGTTTAAACATTCAGTACTTC
TRBV6-1	TRBJ2-1	TRBD2	NA	CASRPGTSGNNEQFF	TGTGCCAGCAGACCCGGGACTAGCGGGAACAATGAGCAGTTCTTC
TRBV6-1	TRBJ1-5	TRBD1	NA	CASSTRTGMERPQHF	TGTGCCAGCAGCACCCGGACAGGGATGGAGAGGCCCCAGCATTTT
TRBV20-1	TRBJ2-3	TRBD1	few	CSARVGTGTHTQYF	TGCAGTGCTAGAGTGGGGACAGGGACACATACGCAGTATTTT
TRBV14	TRBJ2-3	NA	NA	CASSQGLARGGTDTQYF	TGTGCCAGCAGCCAAGGCCTAGCGAGGGGTGGCACAGATACGCAGTATTTT
TRBV2	TRBJ2-3	NA	NA	CASSEQDTDTQYF	TGTGCCAGCAGTGAACAGGACACAGATACGCAGTATTTT
TRBV6-1	TRBJ2-5	TRBD1	many	CASSQNRDRVRKTQYF	TGTGCCAGCAGTCAAAACCGGGACAGGGTTAGAAAGACCCAGTACTTC
TRBV11-2	TRBJ2-1	NA	few	CASMKGGMSYNEQFF	TGTGCCAGCATGAAGGGGGGAATGAGTTACAATGAGCAGTTCTTC
TRBV2	TRBJ2-3	TRBD2	once	CASSPWTSESQYF	TGTGCCAGCAGTCCTTGGACTAGTGAATCGCAGTATTTT
TRBV29-1	TRBJ2-7	TRBD1	NA	CSIRDRGVFGEQYF	TGCAGCATCCGGGACAGGGGTGTTTTTGGCGAGCAGTACTTC
TRBV20-1	TRBJ2-7	NA	many	CSAGNTGGYEQYF	TGCAGTGCTGGCAACACCGGGGGCTACGAGCAGTACTTC
TRBV3-1	TRBJ2-5	NA	NA	CASSHTGTRFWETQYF	TGTGCCAGCAGCCACACCGGGACTCGGTTCTGGGAGACCCAGTACTTC
TRBV12-3/TRBV12-4	TRBJ2-6	NA	NA	CASSLAGTRDVLTF	TGTGCCAGCAGTTTAGCCGGGACGAGGGACGTCCTGACTTTC
TRBV21-1	TRBJ2-6	NA	many	CASSKKLVTGSGANVLTF	TGTGCCAGCAGCAAAAAGCTCGTTACAGGGTCTGGGGCCAACGTCCTGACTTTC
TRBV20-1	TRBJ2-5	NA	many	CSARGTDPGETQYF	TGCAGTGCTAGAGGGACGGACCCGGGGGAGACCCAGTACTTC
TRBV28	TRBJ2-7	TRBD1	few	CAVRQGRRNEQYF	TGTGCCGTAAGACAGGGGCGGAGGAACGAGCAGTACTTC
TRBV29-1	TRBJ1-4	TRBD1	many	CSVAILTGSEKLFF	TGCAGCGTCGCCATCTTGACAGGGAGTGAAAAACTGTTTTTT
TRBV6-1	TRBJ2-1	NA	NA	CASTRNGNQGIEQFF	TGTGCCAGCACCAGGAACGGGAACCAGGGAATTGAGCAGTTCTTC
TRBV20-1	TRBJ1-6	NA	NA	CSADPTGSSYNSPLHF	TGCAGTGCTGACCCAACAGGGAGCTCCTATAATTCACCCCTCCACTTT